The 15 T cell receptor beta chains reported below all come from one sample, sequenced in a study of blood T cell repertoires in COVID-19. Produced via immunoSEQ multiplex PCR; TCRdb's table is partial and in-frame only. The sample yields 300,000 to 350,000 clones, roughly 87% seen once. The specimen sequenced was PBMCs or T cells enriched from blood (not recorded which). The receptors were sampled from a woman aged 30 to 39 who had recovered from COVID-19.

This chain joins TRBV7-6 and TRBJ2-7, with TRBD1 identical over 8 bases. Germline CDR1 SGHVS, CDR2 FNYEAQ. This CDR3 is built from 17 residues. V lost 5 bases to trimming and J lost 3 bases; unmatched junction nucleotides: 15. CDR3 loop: CASSLREGTGGLYEQYF. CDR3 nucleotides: TGTGCCAGCAGCCTCCGTGAGGGGACAGGTGGCCTCTACGAGCAGTACTTC.

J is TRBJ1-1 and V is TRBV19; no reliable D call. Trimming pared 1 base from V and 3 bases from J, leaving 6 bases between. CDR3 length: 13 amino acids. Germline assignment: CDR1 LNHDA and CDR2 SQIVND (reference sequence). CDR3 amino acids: CASSIARDTEAFF. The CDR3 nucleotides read TGTGCCAGTAGTATAGCTCGAGACACTGAAGCTTTCTTT.

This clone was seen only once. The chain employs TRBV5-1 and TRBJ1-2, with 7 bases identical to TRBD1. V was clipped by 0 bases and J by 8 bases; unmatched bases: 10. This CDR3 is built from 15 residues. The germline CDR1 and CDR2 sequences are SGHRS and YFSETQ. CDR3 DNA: TGCGCCAGCAGCTTGGCCATCGGGAGGGGGCAAGGCTACACCTTC. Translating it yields CASSLAIGRGQGYTF.

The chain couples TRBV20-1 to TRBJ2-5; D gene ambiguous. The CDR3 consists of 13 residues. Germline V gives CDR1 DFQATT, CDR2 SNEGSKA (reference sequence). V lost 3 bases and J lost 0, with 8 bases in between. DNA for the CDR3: TGCAGTGCTAGTGACCGTTACCAAGAGACCCAGTACTTC. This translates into CSASDRYQETQYF.

The CDR3 sequence is CASSEAPGGTDTQYF. For the CDR3, the DNA is TGTGCCAGCAGTGAAGCGCCCGGGGGCACAGATACGCAGTATTTT. This chain joins TRBV6-1 and TRBJ2-3; maybe TRBD2 (5 bases). In germline, CDR1 is MNHNS, CDR2 SASEGT. The CDR3 has 15 amino acids. V was trimmed by 0 bases and J by 1 base, leaving 8 bases between them.

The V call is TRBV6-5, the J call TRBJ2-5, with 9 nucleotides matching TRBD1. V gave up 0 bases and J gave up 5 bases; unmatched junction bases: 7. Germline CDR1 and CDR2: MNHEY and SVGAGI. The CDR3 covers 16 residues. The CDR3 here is CASSYSRQGVCETQYF. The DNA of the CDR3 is TGTGCCAGCAGTTACTCGAGACAGGGGGTTTGCGAGACCCAGTACTTC.

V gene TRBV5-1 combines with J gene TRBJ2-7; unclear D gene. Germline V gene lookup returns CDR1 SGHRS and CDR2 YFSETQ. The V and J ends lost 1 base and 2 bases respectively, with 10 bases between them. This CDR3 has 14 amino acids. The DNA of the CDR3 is TGCGCCAGCAGCTTGAGAACACCTCCCTACGAGCAGTACTTC. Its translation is CASSLRTPPYEQYF.

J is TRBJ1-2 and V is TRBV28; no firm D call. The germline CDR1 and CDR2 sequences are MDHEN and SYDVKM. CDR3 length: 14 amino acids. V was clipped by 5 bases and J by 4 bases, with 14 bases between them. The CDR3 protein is CASSTPGGSYGYTF. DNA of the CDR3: TGTGCCAGCAGTACCCCGGGAGGGAGCTATGGCTACACCTTC.

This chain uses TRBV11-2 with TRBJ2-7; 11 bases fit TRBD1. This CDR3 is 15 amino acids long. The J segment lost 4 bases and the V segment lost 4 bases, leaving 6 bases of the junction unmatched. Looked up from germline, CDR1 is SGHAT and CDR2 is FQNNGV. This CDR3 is CASSSLRDRGYEQYF. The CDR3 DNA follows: TGTGCCAGCAGCTCATTGCGGGACAGGGGGTACGAGCAGTACTTC. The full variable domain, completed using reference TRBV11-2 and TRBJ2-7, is EAGVAQSPRYKIIEKRQSVAFWCNPISGHATLYWYQQILGQGPKLLIQFQNNGVVDDSQLPKDRFSAERLKGVDSTLKIQPAKLEDSAVYLCASSSLRDRGYEQYFGPGTRLTVT.

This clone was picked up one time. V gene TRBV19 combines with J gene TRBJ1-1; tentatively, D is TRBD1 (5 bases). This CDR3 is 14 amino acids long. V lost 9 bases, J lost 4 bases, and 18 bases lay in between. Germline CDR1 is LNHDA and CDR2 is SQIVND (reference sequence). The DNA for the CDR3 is TGTGCCAGCCTTACGAACCCCGGGGGCACTGAAGCTTTCTTT. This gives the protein CASLTNPGGTEAFF. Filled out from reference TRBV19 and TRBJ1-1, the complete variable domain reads DGGITQSPKYLFRKEGQNVTLSCEQNLNHDAMYWYRQDPGQGLRLIYYSQIVNDFQKGDIAEGYSVSREKKESFPLTVTSAQKNPTAFYLCASLTNPGGTEAFFGQGTRLTVV.

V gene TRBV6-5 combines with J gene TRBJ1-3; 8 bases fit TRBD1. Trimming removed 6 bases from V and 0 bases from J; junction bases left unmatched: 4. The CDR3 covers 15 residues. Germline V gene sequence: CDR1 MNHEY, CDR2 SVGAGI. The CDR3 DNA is TGTGCCAGCAGGCGCACAGGGGGCTCTGGAAACACCATATATTTT. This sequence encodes CASRRTGGSGNTIYF.

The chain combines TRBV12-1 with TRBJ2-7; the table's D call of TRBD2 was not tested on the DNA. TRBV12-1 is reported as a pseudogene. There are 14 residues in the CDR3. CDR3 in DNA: TGTGCCAGCAGCCAACTAGCGGGGGAGTTTGAGCAGTACTTC. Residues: CASSQLAGEFEQYF.

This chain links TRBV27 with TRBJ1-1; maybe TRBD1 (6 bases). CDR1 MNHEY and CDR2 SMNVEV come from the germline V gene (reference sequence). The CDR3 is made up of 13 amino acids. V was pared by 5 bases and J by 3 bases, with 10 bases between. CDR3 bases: TGTGCCAGCAGTAACAGGGTGTACACTGAAGCTTTCTTT. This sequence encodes CASSNRVYTEAFF.

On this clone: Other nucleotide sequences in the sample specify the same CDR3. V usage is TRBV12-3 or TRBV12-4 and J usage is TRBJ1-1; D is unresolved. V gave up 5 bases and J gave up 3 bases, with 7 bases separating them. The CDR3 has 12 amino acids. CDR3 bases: TGTGCCAGCAGTCCGGGTTACACTGAAGCTTTCTTT. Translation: CASSPGYTEAFF.

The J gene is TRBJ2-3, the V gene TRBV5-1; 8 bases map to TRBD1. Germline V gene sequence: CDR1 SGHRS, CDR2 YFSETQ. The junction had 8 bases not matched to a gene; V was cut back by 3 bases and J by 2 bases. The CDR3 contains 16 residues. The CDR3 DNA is TGCGCCAGCAGCTACCTGTCGACAGGGGACACAGATACGCAGTATTTT. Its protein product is CASSYLSTGDTDTQYF.